The 24 T cell receptor beta chains below were found in one sample sequenced in a study of cytomegalovirus exposure and HLA in healthy donors. The PCR had 60 Vbeta and 13 Jbeta primers. Sequencing was performed with immunoSEQ multiplex PCR; in TCRdb, only in-frame clones are kept and a portion is missing. The sample records around 160,000 clones, roughly 80% being singletons. The sequenced material came from PBMCs. These receptor sequences come from a human donor in good health.

The chain has TRBV2 and TRBJ2-1; D ambiguous. CDR1 and CDR2 (germline): SNHLY, FYNNEI. This CDR3 contains 10 residues. The V end lost 9 bases, the J end lost 7 bases, and 7 bases lay between the germline ends. The CDR3 sequence is CASLVNEQFF. In nucleotides, the CDR3 is TGTGCCAGTCTTGTGAATGAGCAGTTCTTC. The whole variable domain, filled in from reference TRBV2 and TRBJ2-1, reads EPEVTQTPSHQVTQMGQEVILRCVPISNHLYFYWYRQILGQKVEFLVSFYNNEISEKSEIFDDQFSVERPDGSNFTLKIRSTKLEDSAMYFCASLVNEQFFGPGTRLTVL.

For this clone: No conserved phenylalanine or tryptophan is present at the end of the CDR3, so a read error is the likely explanation. The DNA is omitted, as the CDR3 cannot be located on it reliably, and the CDR3 follows TCRdb's listing. The rearrangement uses TRBV30 and TRBJ1-1. Germline V gene sequence: CDR1 GTSNPN, CDR2 SVGIG (reference sequence). Ends included, the CDR3 has 9 residues. CDR3 amino acids: CAWIGGLLN.

CDR3 DNA: TGTGCCAGCAGGGGGGGGACTGATTATAATTCACCCCTCCACTTT. Translated: CASRGGTDYNSPLHF. The chain employs TRBV6-1 and TRBJ1-6; a weak D match, TRBD1 (5 bases). This CDR3 is built from 15 residues. CDR1 is MNHNS, CDR2 SASEGT, per germline. V lost 6 bases, J lost 4 bases, and 13 bases lay in between.

The chain couples TRBV29-1 to TRBJ1-1, with no clear D. CDR1 and CDR2 from the germline V gene are SQVTM and ANQGSEA. V was shortened by 1 base and J by 2 bases, with 8 bases between the two germline ends. This CDR3 is 13 amino acids long. The CDR3 DNA reads as TGCAGCGTTGAAGTGGAGGTTAACACTGAAGCTTTCTTT. As protein: CSVEVEVNTEAFF.

The J gene is TRBJ2-1, the V gene TRBV7-2, with 14 positions matching TRBD2. Germline V gene lookup returns CDR1 SGHTA and CDR2 FQGNSA. With 0 bases clipped from V and 4 bases from J, the junction kept 5 bases outside the gene matches. The CDR3 runs 18 residues. CDR3 coding DNA: TGTGCCAGCAGCTTAGCTGGGACTAGCGGGGGCCAATACAATGAGCAGTTCTTC. Encoded protein: CASSLAGTSGGQYNEQFF.

This chain uses TRBV5-4 with TRBJ1-2, with D maybe TRBD1 (6 bases). The germline V gene encodes CDR1 SGHNT and CDR2 YYREEE (reference sequence). This CDR3 has 14 amino acids. V lost 4 bases, J lost 5 bases, and 15 bases lay in between. The DNA for the CDR3 is TGTGCCAGCAGCGTAGCACAGGGTGGGTATGGCTACACCTTC. Its protein product is CASSVAQGGYGYTF.

The table lists this clone with a few counts. The genes are TRBV6-6 and TRBJ1-5; TRBD1 is a possible D gene (5 bases). The length of the CDR3 is 15 residues. V lost 6 bases and J lost 2, with 14 bases in between. In germline, CDR1 is MNHNY, CDR2 SVGAGI (reference sequence). CDR3 region: CASRSGGEGNQPQHF. The CDR3, as DNA: TGTGCCAGCAGGTCGGGGGGAGAAGGCAATCAGCCCCAGCATTTT.

The rearrangement joins TRBV10-3 to TRBJ2-1, with D possibly being TRBD2 (5 bases). Germline V gene data show CDR1 as ENHRY and CDR2 as SYGVKD. The CDR3 has 14 amino acids. Trimming took 0 bases from V and 10 from J, leaving 13 bases between them. The DNA of the CDR3 is TGTGCCATCAGTGAGTCCAGGCTAGCTAGGGAGCAGTTCTTC. Protein sequence: CAISESRLAREQFF.

This sequence joins TRBV9 and TRBJ1-5; the match to TRBD1 covers 7 bases. Germline CDR1 and CDR2: SGDLS and YYNGEE. This CDR3 region has 15 residues. Trimming cost V 3 bases and J 2 bases; bases outside gene matches: 5. The CDR3 coding sequence is TGTGCCAGCAGCGAAGGGGGCCCGGGCAATCAGCCCCAGCATTTT. The encoded protein is CASSEGGPGNQPQHF.

The rearrangement links TRBV5-6 to TRBJ2-5; D may be TRBD2 (5 bases). The CDR3 totals 14 residues. V was cut by 0 bases and J by 5 bases, with 11 bases left in between. Germline values: CDR1 SGHDT, CDR2 YYEEEE. CDR3 in DNA: TGTGCCAGCAGCTTGGCCGGGGTTGGGGAGACCCAGTACTTC. Translated: CASSLAGVGETQYF.

CDR3 region: CASSYQDRDGYTF. CDR3 coding DNA: TGTGCCAGCAGTTACCAAGACAGGGATGGCTACACCTTC. V gene TRBV6-5 combines with J gene TRBJ1-2; 7 bases agree with TRBD1. V lost 2 bases and J lost 6; bases outside the gene matches: 3. CDR3 size: 13 residues. Germline V gives CDR1 MNHEY, CDR2 SVGAGI.

V and J are TRBV19 and TRBJ1-1; D remains ambiguous. CDR3 length: 13 residues. V lost 1 base and J 8 bases, leaving 11 bases between the germline ends. Germline V gene data show CDR1 as LNHDA and CDR2 as SQIVND (reference sequence). CDR3 sequence (DNA): TGTGCCAGTAGTATAGGATCAGCCAGGGAAGCTTTCTTT. Protein product: CASSIGSAREAFF.

The chain couples TRBV7-3 to TRBJ2-5; TRBD1 agrees at 11 bases. V was pared by 5 bases and J by 3 bases, with 8 bases of the junction left unmatched. The CDR3 spans 16 residues. Germline CDR1 and CDR2: SGHTA and FQGTGA. CDR3 amino acids: CASSPRTGGLEETQYF. CDR3 nucleotide sequence: TGTGCCAGCAGCCCTCGGACAGGGGGCCTAGAAGAGACCCAGTACTTC.

The chain combines TRBV5-6 with TRBJ1-1, with 8 positions matching TRBD1. Per germline, CDR1 SGHDT and CDR2 YYEEEE. The CDR3 is made up of 13 amino acids. V dropped 3 bases and J dropped 4; count of bases not matched to a gene: 2. The CDR3 loop reads CASSWTGTTEAFF. In nucleotides, the CDR3 is TGTGCCAGCAGCTGGACAGGGACCACTGAAGCTTTCTTT. The complete variable domain, with remaining parts taken from reference TRBV5-6 and TRBJ1-1, reads DAGVTQSPTHLIKTRGQQVTLRCSPKSGHDTVSWYQQALGQGPQFIFQYYEEEERQRGNFPDRFSGHQFPNYSSELNVNALLLGDSALYLCASSWTGTTEAFFGQGTRLTVV.

This chain uses TRBV27 with TRBJ2-7; D gene uncertain. In germline, CDR1 is MNHEY, CDR2 SMNVEV (reference sequence). This CDR3 contains 17 residues. V dropped 4 bases and J dropped 0 bases, with 19 bases sitting between them. The CDR3, as DNA: TGTGCCAGCAGTTCCCTCCGATCTCCAGGAAGCTCCTACGAGCAGTACTTC. It yields the protein CASSSLRSPGSSYEQYF.

CDR3 residues: CASSPPGAIYGYTF. For the CDR3, the DNA is TGTGCCAGCAGCCCCCCTGGGGCTATCTATGGCTACACCTTC. The gene calls are TRBV7-2 and TRBJ1-2; tentative D call: TRBD1 (5 bases). CDR3 size: 14 residues. CDR1 and CDR2 from the germline V gene are SGHTA and FQGNSA. V shed 5 bases and J shed 4 bases, with 14 bases lying between them.

This chain connects TRBV7-6 to TRBJ2-5; 8 nucleotides agree with TRBD1. J gave up 4 bases and V 5 bases, and 6 bases lay outside the gene matches. Germline loops: CDR1 SGHVS, CDR2 FNYEAQ. The CDR3 is 14 residues long. The CDR3 loop reads CASSQGQGRETQYF. In DNA, the CDR3 is TGTGCCAGCAGCCAAGGACAGGGAAGAGAGACCCAGTACTTC.

This clone was seen a handful of times. The rearrangement links TRBV11-3 to TRBJ2-7, with TRBD1 identical over 9 bases. With V trimmed by 6 bases and J by 4 bases, 7 bases remained unmatched. Germline V lookup: CDR1 SGHNT, CDR2 YENEEA. The CDR3 extends over 14 amino acids. The CDR3 DNA sequence: TGTGCCAGCAGGCCCCGGGACAGGGAATACGAGCAGTACTTC. Amino acid sequence: CASRPRDREYEQYF.

This clone has just a few counts. The chain links TRBV6-5 to TRBJ2-3; D possibly corresponds to TRBD1 (6 bases). V was cut by 6 bases and J by 1 base, with 11 bases left in between. CDR3 length: 14 amino acids. Germline V gene data show CDR1 as MNHEY and CDR2 as SVGAGI. CDR3 DNA sequence: TGTGCCAGCAGAGCTGGACAGCGCACAGATACGCAGTATTTT. It yields the protein CASRAGQRTDTQYF.

V and J are TRBV7-9 and TRBJ2-5; D perhaps matches TRBD1 (7 bases). CDR1 and CDR2 (germline): SEHNR, FQNEAQ (reference sequence). This CDR3 is built from 16 residues. V was clipped by 1 base and J by 2 bases, with 14 bases between them. The CDR3 here is CASSLGRGLGQETQYF. The DNA for the CDR3 is TGTGCCAGCAGCTTAGGGAGGGGGCTTGGGCAAGAGACCCAGTACTTC.

This chain uses TRBV11-3 with TRBJ1-6; D possibly corresponds to TRBD1 (5 bases). CDR3 length: 15 amino acids. Trimming took off 0 bases at V and 10 bases at J, with 13 bases between the two ends. Germline V gene sequence: CDR1 SGHNT, CDR2 YENEEA. The CDR3 region has the DNA TGTGCCAGCAGCTTAGACGGGGGGACGAGCTCACCCCTCCACTTT. This gives the protein CASSLDGGTSSPLHF.

The chain is built from TRBV5-6 and TRBJ2-5; 9 nucleotides align to TRBD1. Matching the DNA end better, TRBJ2-7 makes the J call doubtful. The CDR3 length is 13 residues. Germline V gene data show CDR1 as SGHDT and CDR2 as YYEEEE. The CDR3 DNA reads as TGTGCCAGCAGCCGGGACAGGGTCTACGAGCAGTACTTC. The encoded protein is CASSRDRVYEQYF.

This chain joins TRBV4-3 and TRBJ2-7, with D maybe TRBD2 (5 bases). This CDR3 spans 15 amino acids. V was clipped by 0 bases and J by 5 bases, with 14 bases between them. Germline CDR1 and CDR2: LGHNA and YSLEER. The CDR3 nucleotides read TGCGCCAGCAGCCAAGATAGAGGGTATTGTCACGAGCAGTACTTC. Translated, it gives CASSQDRGYCHEQYF.

This chain uses TRBV6-1 with TRBJ1-2, with D possibly being TRBD1 (5 bases). CDR1 is MNHNS, CDR2 SASEGT, per germline. V was trimmed by 7 bases and J by 2 bases, leaving 14 bases between them. CDR3 size: 14 residues. CDR3 nucleotides: TGTGCCAGCACCCCCGGGGGTACAAACTATGGCTACACCTTC. It is translated as CASTPGGTNYGYTF.